This TCR beta chain appears in the sequencing data of a study of cytomegalovirus exposure and HLA in healthy donors. Study as a whole: There were approximately 400 genotyped donors. Of these, 81% fell in the genetic ancestry cluster associated with self-reported Caucasian donors.

Points on this clone: Its antigen remains unknown.

Both 60 Vbeta primers and 13 Jbeta primers went into the PCR. Libraries were prepared by immunoSEQ multiplex PCR; TCRdb keeps only in-frame clonotypes and omits some of them. The sample has around 120,000 clones; 75% to 85% are singletons. Whole-study findings and limits: Equally common other TCR beta chains were less clonally expanded than HLA-associated ones, a later analysis found.

Germline assignment: CDR1 SNHLY and CDR2 FYNNEI. The CDR3 length is 12 residues. V lost 6 bases, J lost 8 bases, and 11 bases lay in between. Sequenced input: PBMCs. The sequence was collected from a woman aged 50 to 60 in good health and CMV-seropositive. V is TRBV2 and J is TRBJ2-1; a weak D match, TRBD1 (6 bases). The CDR3 here is CASREQGDEQFF. The CDR3 coding sequence is TGTGCCAGCAGAGAACAGGGCGATGAGCAGTTCTTC.